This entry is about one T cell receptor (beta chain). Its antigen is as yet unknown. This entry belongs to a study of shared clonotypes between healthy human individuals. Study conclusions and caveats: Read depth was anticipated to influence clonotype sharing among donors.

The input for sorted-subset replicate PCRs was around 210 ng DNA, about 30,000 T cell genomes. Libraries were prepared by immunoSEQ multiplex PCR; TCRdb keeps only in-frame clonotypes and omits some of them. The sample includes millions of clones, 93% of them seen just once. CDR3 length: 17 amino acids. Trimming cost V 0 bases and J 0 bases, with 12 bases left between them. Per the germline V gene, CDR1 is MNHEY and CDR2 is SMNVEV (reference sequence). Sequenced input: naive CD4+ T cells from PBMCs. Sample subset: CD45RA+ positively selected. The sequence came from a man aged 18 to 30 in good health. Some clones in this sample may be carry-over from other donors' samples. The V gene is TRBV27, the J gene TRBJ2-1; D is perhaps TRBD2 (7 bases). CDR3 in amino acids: CASSLSTAGASYNEQFF. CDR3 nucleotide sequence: TGTGCCAGCAGTTTATCCACGGCGGGGGCCTCCTACAATGAGCAGTTCTTC.